This TCR beta chain was found in a study of blood T cell repertoires in COVID-19. As for the study in general: The United States, Italy and Spain were the sources of the acute and convalescent COVID-19 samples. PBMCs, B-cell-depleted T cells, or T cells were the source of the cDNA or gDNA that made up the material.

In the original processing: Amplification of reference gene primers was used by the study to estimate nucleated cell counts. TCRdb's table, derived via immunoSEQ multiplex PCR, lists solely in-frame clones and lacks some. V and J calls and clone size follow that table, whereas D and trimming were derived from the DNA. The table has 150,000 to 200,000 clones, approximately 79% seen once; the top ten hold less than 3%. Sequencing was done on a sample of peripheral blood. This receptor was identified in a woman over 75 with acute or convalescent COVID-19.

As DNA, the CDR3 is TGTGCCAGCAGCCATGGCCCCCGGACTAGCGGGTACGAGCAGTACTTC. It specifies CASSHGPRTSGYEQYF. The chain joins TRBV27 to TRBJ2-7, with 11 bases that match TRBD2. The CDR3 is 16 residues long. V was pared by 6 bases and J by 4 bases, with 11 bases of the junction left unmatched. CDR1 is MNHEY, CDR2 SMNVEV, per germline (reference sequence).